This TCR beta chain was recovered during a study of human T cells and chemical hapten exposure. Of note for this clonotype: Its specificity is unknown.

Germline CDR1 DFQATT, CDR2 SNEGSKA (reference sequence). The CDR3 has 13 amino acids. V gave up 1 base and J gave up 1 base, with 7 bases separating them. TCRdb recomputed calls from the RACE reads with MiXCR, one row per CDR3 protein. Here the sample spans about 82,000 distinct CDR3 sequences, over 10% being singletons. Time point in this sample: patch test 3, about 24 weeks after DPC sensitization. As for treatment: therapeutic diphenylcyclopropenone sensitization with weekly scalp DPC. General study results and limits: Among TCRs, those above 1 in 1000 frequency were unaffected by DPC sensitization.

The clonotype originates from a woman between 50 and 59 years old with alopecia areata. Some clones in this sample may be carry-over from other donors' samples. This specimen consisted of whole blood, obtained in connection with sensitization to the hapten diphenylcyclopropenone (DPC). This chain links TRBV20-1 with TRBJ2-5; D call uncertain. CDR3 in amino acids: CSARGPSQETQYF. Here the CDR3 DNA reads TGCAGTGCTAGAGGGCCGTCCCAAGAGACCCAGTACTTC.